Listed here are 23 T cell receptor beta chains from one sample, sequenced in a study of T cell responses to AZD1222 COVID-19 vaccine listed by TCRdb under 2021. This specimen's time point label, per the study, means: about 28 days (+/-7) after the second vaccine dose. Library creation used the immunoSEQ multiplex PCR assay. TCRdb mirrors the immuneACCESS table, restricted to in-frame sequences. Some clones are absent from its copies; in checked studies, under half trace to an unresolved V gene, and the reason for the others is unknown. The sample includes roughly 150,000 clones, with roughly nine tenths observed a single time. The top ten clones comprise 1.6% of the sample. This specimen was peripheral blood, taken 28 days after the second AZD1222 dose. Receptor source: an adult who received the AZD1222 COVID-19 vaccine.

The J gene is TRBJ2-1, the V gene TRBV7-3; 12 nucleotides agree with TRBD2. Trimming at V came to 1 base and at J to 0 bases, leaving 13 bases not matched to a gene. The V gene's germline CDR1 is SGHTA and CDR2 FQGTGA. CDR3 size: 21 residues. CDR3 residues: CASSLNPQLAGGTSSYNEQFF. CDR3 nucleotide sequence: TGTGCCAGCAGCTTAAACCCCCAACTAGCGGGGGGAACAAGCTCCTACAATGAGCAGTTCTTC. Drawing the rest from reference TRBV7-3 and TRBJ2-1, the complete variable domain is GAGVSQTPSNKVTEKGKYVELRCDPISGHTALYWYRQSLGQGPEFLIYFQGTGAADDSGLPNDRFFAVRPEGSVSTLKIQRTERGDSAVYLCASSLNPQLAGGTSSYNEQFFGPGTRLTVL.

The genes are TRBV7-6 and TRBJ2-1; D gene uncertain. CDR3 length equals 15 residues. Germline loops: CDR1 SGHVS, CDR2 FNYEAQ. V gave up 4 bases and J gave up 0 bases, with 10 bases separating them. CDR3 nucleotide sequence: TGTGCCAGCAGCTCTGGCGCGAGCTCCTACAATGAGCAGTTCTTC. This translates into CASSSGASSYNEQFF.

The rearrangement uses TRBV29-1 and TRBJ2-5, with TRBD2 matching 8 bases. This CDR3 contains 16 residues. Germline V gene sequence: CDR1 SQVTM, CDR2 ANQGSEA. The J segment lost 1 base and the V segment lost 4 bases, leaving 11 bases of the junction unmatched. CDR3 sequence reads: CSVAPAVAGSQETQYF. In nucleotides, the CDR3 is TGCAGCGTTGCGCCCGCGGTAGCGGGGTCCCAAGAGACCCAGTACTTC.

CDR3 nucleotides: TGTGCCAGCAGTGCCCGGGACAGGGGGCCTAATAACTATGGCTACACCTTC. It translates to CASSARDRGPNNYGYTF. The V call is TRBV6-1, the J call TRBJ1-2; 12 nucleotides agree with TRBD1. Germline assignment: CDR1 MNHNS and CDR2 SASEGT. The CDR3 totals 17 residues. J gave up 1 base and V 4 bases, and 7 bases lay outside the gene matches.

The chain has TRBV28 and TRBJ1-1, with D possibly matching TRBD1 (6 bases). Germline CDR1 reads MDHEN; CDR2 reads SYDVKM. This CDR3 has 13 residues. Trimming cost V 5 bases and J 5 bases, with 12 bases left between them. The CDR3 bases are TGTGCCAGCAGTCCCTCAGGGGCAACTGAAGCTTTCTTT. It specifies CASSPSGATEAFF.

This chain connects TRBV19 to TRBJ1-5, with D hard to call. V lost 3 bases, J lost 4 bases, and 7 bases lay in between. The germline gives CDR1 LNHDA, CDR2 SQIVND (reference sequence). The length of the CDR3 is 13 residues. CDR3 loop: CASSIPRNQPQHF. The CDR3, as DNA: TGTGCCAGTAGTATCCCACGAAATCAGCCCCAGCATTTT.

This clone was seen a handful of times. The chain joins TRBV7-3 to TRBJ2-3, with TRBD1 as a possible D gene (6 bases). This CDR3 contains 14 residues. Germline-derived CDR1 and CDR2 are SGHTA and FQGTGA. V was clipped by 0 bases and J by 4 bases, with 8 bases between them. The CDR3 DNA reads TGTGCCAGCAGCTTAACCGAGGGGGCAGATACGCAGTATTTT. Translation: CASSLTEGADTQYF.

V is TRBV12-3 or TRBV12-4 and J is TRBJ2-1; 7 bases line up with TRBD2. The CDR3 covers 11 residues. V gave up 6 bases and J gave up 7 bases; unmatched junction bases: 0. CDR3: CASSGGNEQFF. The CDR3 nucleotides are TGTGCCAGCAGCGGGGGGAATGAGCAGTTCTTC.

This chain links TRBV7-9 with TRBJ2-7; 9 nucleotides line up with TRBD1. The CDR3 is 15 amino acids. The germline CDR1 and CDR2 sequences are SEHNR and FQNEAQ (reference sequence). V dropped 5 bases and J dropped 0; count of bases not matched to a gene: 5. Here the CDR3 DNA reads TGTGCCAGCAGCCCCGGGACAGGGAGCTCCTACGAGCAGTACGTC. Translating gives CASSPGTGSSYEQYV.

CDR3 sequence (DNA): TGTGCCAGCAGTTTGGGGAGTCCGGATGGCTACACCTTC. Protein: CASSLGSPDGYTF. The chain uses TRBV28 and TRBJ1-2; D uncertain. V shed 3 bases and J shed 6 bases, with 11 bases lying between them. The CDR3 spans 13 residues. Germline V gives CDR1 MDHEN, CDR2 SYDVKM.

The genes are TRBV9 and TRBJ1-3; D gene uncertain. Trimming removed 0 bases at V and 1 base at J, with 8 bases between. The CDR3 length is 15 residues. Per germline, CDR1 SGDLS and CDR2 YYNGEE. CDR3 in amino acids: CASSVESFSGNTIYF. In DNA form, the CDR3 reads TGTGCCAGCAGCGTAGAATCTTTTTCTGGAAACACCATATATTTT.

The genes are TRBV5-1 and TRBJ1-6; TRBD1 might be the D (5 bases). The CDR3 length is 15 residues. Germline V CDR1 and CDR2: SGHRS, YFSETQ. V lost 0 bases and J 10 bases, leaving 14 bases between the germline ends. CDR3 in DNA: TGCGCCAGCAGCTTGGATATGGGGCTGGGATCACCCCTCCACTTT. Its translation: CASSLDMGLGSPLHF.

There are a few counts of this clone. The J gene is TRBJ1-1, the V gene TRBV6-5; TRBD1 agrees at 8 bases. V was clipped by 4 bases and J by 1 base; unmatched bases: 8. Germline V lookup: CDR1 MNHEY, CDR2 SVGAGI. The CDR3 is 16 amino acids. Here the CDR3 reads CASSSFWTGKNTEAFF. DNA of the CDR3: TGTGCCAGCAGTTCTTTTTGGACAGGGAAGAACACTGAAGCTTTCTTT.

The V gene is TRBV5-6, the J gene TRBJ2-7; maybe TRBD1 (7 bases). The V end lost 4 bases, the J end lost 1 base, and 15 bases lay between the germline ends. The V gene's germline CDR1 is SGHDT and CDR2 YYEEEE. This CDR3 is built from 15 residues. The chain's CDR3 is CASSPLSGGSYEQYV. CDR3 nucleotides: TGTGCCAGCAGCCCTCTCTCAGGGGGGTCCTACGAGCAGTACGTC.

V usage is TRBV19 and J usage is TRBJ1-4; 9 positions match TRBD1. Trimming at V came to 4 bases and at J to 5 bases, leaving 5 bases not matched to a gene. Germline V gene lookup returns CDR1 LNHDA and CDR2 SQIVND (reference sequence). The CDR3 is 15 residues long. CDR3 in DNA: TGTGCCAGTAGTACTGGGACAGGGAAAAATGAAAAACTGTTTTTT. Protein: CASSTGTGKNEKLFF.

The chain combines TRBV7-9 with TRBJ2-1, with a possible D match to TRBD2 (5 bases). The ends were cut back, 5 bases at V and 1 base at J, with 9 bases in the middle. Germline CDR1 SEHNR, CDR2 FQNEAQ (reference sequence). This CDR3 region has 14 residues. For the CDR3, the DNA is TGTGCCAGCAGCGCGAGCGGTTCCTACAATGAGCAGTTCTTC. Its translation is CASSASGSYNEQFF.

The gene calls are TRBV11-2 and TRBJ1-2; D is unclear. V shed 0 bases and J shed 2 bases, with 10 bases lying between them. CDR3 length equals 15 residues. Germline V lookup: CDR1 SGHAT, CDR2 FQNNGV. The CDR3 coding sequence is TGTGCCAGCAGCTTAGATCCAGGCCAAAACTATGGCTACACCTTC. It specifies CASSLDPGQNYGYTF.

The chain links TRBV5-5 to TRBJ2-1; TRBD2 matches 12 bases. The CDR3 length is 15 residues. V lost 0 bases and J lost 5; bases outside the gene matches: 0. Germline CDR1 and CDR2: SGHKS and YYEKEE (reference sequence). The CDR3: CASSLGTSGNNEQFF. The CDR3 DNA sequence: TGTGCCAGCAGCTTGGGGACTAGCGGGAACAATGAGCAGTTCTTC. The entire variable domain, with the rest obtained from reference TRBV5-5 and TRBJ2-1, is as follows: DAGVTQSPTHLIKTRGQQVTLRCSPISGHKSVSWYQQVLGQGPQFIFQYYEKEERGRGNFPDRFSARQFPNYSSELNVNALLLGDSALYLCASSLGTSGNNEQFFGPGTRLTVL.

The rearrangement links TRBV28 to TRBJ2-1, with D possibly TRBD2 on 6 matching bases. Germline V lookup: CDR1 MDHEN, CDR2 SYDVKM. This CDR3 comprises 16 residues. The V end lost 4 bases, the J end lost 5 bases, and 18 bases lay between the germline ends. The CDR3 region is CASSSLRGLTHNEQFF. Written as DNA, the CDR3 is TGTGCCAGCAGTTCCCTCCGGGGACTTACGCACAATGAGCAGTTCTTC.

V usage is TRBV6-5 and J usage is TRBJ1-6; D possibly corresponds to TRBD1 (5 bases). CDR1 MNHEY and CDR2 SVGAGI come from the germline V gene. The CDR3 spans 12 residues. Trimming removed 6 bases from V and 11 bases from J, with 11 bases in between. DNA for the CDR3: TGTGCCAGCAGGGGGGTTGATCCACCCCTCCACTTT. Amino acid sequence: CASRGVDPPLHF.

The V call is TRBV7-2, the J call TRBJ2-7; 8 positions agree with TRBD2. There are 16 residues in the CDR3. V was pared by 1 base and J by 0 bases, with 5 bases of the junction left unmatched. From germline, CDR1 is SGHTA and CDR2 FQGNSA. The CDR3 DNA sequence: TGTGCCAGCAGCTTAGACGGGAGCGGGAGCTCCTACGAGCAGTACTTC. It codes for CASSLDGSGSSYEQYF. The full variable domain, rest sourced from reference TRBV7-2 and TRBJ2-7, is GAGVSQSPSNKVTEKGKDVELRCDPISGHTALYWYRQSLGQGLEFLIYFQGNSAPDKSGLPSDRFSAERTGGSVSTLTIQRTQQEDSAVYLCASSLDGSGSSYEQYFGPGTRLTVT.

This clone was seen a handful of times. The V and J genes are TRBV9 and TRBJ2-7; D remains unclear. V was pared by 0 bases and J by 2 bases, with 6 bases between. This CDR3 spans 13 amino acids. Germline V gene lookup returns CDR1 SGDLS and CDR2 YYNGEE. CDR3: CASSVAPAYEQYF. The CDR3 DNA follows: TGTGCCAGCAGCGTAGCTCCGGCCTACGAGCAGTACTTC.

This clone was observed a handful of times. CDR3 residues: CAWSDRISNQPQHF. CDR3 nucleotides: TGTGCCTGGAGTGACAGGATTAGCAATCAGCCCCAGCATTTT. The chain couples TRBV30 to TRBJ1-5, with D possibly matching TRBD1 (5 bases). With 1 base removed from V and 0 bases from J, the gap between germline ends came to 7 bases. This CDR3 has 14 amino acids. From germline, CDR1 is GTSNPN and CDR2 SVGIG (reference sequence).